This T cell receptor beta chain was sequenced during a study of cytomegalovirus exposure and HLA in healthy donors. Assay: immunoSEQ multiplex PCR; the TCRdb copy retains only in-frame clones and omits some. The table has roughly 300,000 clones, roughly nine tenths seen once. Trimming took 5 bases from V and 2 from J; bases not matched to a gene: 5. Germline V gene lookup returns CDR1 MDHEN and CDR2 SYDVKM. The CDR3 length is 16 residues. The chain carries TRBV28 and TRBJ2-5, with 13 positions matching TRBD2. What was sequenced was PBMCs. This clonotype was obtained from a woman in her 30s in good health and CMV-seropositive. In DNA, the CDR3 is TGTGCCAGCAGTCTACCGGGACTAGCGGGACAAGAGACCCAGTACTTC. It yields the protein CASSLPGLAGQETQYF.